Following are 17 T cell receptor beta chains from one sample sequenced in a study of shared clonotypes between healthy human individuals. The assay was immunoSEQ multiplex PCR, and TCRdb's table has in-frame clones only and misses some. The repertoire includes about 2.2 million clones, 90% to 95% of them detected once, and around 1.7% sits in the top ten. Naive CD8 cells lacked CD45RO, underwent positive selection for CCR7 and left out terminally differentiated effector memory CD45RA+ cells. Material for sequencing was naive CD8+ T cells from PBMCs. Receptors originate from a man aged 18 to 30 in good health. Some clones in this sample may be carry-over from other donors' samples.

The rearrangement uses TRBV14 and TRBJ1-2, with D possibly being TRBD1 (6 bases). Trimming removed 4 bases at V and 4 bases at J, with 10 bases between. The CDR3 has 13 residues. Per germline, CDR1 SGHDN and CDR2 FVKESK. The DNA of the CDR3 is TGTGCCAGCAGCCCCGGGGGGCGCTATGGCTACACCTTC. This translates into CASSPGGRYGYTF.

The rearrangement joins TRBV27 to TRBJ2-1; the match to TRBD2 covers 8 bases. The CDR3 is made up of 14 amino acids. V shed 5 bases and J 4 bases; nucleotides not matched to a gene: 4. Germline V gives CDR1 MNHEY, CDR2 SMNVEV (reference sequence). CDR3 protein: CASSRSGIYNEQFF. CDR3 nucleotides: TGTGCCAGCAGTCGTAGCGGGATTTACAATGAGCAGTTCTTC.

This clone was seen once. The DNA for the CDR3 is TGTGCCAGCAGTCGGGACAGCTCCCCTTACGAGCAGTACTTC. Residues: CASSRDSSPYEQYF. J is TRBJ2-7 and V is TRBV6-6; 7 bases line up with TRBD1. Germline V gene data show CDR1 as MNHNY and CDR2 as SVGAGI (reference sequence). The junction had 8 bases not matched to a gene; V was cut back by 5 bases and J by 4 bases. The CDR3 extends over 14 amino acids.

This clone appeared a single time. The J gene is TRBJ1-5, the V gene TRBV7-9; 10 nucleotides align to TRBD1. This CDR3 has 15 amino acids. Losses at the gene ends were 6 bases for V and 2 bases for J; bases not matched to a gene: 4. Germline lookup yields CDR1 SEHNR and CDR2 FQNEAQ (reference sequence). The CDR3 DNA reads TGTGCCAGCAGTTGGGACAGGGGAGGCAATCAGCCCCAGCATTTT. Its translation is CASSWDRGGNQPQHF.

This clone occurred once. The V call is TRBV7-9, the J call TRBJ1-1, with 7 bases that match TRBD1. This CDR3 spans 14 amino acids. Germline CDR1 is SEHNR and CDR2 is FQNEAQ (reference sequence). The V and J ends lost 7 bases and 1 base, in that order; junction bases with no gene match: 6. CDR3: CASTQGGRNTEAFF. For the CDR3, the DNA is TGTGCCAGCACGCAGGGGGGGCGGAACACTGAAGCTTTCTTT.

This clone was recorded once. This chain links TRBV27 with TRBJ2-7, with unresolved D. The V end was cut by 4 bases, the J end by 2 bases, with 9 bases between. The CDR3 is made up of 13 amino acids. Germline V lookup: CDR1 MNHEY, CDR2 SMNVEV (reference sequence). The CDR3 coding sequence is TGTGCCAGCAGTTCACTATATCCCTACGAGCAGTACTTC. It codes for CASSSLYPYEQYF.

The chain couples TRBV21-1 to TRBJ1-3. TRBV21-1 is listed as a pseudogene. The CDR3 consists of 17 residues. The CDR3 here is CASSKVPGASSGNTIYF. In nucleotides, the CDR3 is TGTGCCAGCAGCAAAGTTCCGGGGGCGAGCTCTGGAAACACCATATATTTT.

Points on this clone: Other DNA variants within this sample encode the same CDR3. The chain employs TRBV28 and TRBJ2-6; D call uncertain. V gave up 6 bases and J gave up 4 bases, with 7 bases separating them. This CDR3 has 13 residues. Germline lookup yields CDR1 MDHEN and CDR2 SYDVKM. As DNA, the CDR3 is TGTGCCAGCAGCTCATCGGGGGCCAACGTCCTGACTTTC. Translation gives CASSSSGANVLTF. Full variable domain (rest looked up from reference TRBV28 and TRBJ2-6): DVKVTQSSRYLVKRTGEKVFLECVQDMDHENMFWYRQDPGLGLRLIYFSYDVKMKEKGDIPEGYSVSREKKERFSLILESASTNQTSMYLCASSSSGANVLTFGAGSRLTVL.

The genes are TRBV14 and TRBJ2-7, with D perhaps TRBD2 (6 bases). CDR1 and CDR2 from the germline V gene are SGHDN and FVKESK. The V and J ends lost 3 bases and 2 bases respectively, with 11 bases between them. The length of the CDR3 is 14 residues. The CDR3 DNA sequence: TGTGCCAGCAGCCATAGCGGACCGACCTACGAGCAGTACTTC. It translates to CASSHSGPTYEQYF.

The CDR3 nucleotides are TGCGCCAGCAGCTTGTCGGTCCTGTCCCCTTCTCTTGAAGCTTTCTTT. Translated, it gives CASSLSVLSPSLEAFF. The chain is built from TRBV5-1 and TRBJ1-1; D uncertain. The CDR3 is 16 amino acids. The germline V and J ends were trimmed by 1 base and 7 bases, with 20 bases remaining between them. Germline assignment: CDR1 SGHRS and CDR2 YFSETQ.

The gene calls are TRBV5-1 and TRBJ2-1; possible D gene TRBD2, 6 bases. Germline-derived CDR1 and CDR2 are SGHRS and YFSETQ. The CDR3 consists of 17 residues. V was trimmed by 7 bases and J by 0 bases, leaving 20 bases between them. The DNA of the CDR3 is TGCGCCAGCCGTGTGCTTAGCGGAGGGAGCTCCTACAATGAGCAGTTCTTC. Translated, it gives CASRVLSGGSSYNEQFF.

This CDR3 reads CASSHPGGVGYEQYF. The CDR3 coding sequence is TGCGCCAGCAGCCATCCGGGGGGCGTAGGGTACGAGCAGTACTTC. This rearrangement joins TRBV4-1 to TRBJ2-7; D might be TRBD2 (7 bases). Germline CDR1 is MGHRA and CDR2 is YSYEKL. Trimming pared 3 bases from V and 4 bases from J, leaving 16 bases between. This CDR3 contains 15 residues.

The CDR3 region is CATSRDGLWDEQYF. In DNA, the CDR3 is TGTGCCACCAGCAGAGATGGTCTTTGGGACGAGCAGTACTTC. The V gene is TRBV15, the J gene TRBJ2-7; no clear D gene. Germline CDR1 reads LNHNV; CDR2 reads YYDKDF (reference sequence). Deletions cut 0 bases from V and 5 bases from J, with 11 bases between. The CDR3 is 14 residues long.

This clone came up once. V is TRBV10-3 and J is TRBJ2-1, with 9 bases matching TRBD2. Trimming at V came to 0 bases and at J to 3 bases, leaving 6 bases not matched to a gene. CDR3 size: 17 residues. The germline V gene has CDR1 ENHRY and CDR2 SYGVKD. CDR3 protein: CAISESIGTSIYNEQFF. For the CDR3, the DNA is TGTGCCATCAGTGAGTCGATTGGGACTAGCATCTACAATGAGCAGTTCTTC.

CDR3 coding DNA: TGTGCCAGCAGTTTATGGGGCCATAACACTGAAGCTTTCTTT. Amino acids: CASSLWGHNTEAFF. The gene calls are TRBV28 and TRBJ1-1, with no clear D. The CDR3 is 14 residues long. The V gene lost 0 bases and the J gene lost 2 bases, with 7 bases spanning the gap. Germline V gene data show CDR1 as MDHEN and CDR2 as SYDVKM. Full variable domain (remainder filled in from reference TRBV28 and TRBJ1-1): DVKVTQSSRYLVKRTGEKVFLECVQDMDHENMFWYRQDPGLGLRLIYFSYDVKMKEKGDIPEGYSVSREKKERFSLILESASTNQTSMYLCASSLWGHNTEAFFGQGTRLTVV.

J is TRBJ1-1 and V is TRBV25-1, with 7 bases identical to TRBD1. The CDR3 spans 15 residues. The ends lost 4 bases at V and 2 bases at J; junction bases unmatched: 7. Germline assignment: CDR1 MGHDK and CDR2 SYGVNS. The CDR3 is CASSVRGPVNTEAFF. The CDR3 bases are TGTGCCAGCAGTGTTAGGGGGCCTGTTAACACTGAAGCTTTCTTT.

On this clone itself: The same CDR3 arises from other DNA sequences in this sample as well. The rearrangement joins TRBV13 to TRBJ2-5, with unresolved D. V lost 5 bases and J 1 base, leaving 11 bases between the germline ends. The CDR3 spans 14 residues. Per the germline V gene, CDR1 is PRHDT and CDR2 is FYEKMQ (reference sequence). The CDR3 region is CASSLRTVQETQYF. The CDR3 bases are TGTGCCAGCAGCCTAAGGACGGTCCAAGAGACCCAGTACTTC.